This TCR beta chain is drawn from a study of blood T cell repertoires in COVID-19 (dated by TCRdb to between 2020 and 2021). Describing the broader study: Samples covering the acute and convalescent phases of COVID-19 were provided by collaborators in the United States, Italy and Spain. Nearly every sample came with metadata listing a de-identified subject ID, COVID-19 status, age in years and sex. Deeply sampled blood TCRbeta repertoires from subjects exposed to, actively infected with, or recovered from COVID-19 were included in the dataset. The samples were drawn from two sources: the first 160 participants of the ongoing ImmuneRACE study, and 1,000 to 1,500 subjects contributed by 6 global collaborators. HLA class I and class II types, where available, came from metadata supplied by the sample provider rather than from assay-based typing. The prospective study material was composed of cDNA or gDNA derived from T cells, B-cell-depleted T cells, or PBMCs. The repertoires were made available in a free public database intended to serve as a resource for research on the immune response to SARS-CoV-2. The paper as a whole reports these results and caveats: How much clinical and demographic metadata was included differed by source and by participant, and the metadata was provided uncurated.

Whole blood was collected in K2EDTA tubes by collaborating institutions according to the institutions' own protocols. For TCRbeta analysis, collaborator samples were shipped as frozen whole blood, as isolated PBMCs, or as DNA extracted from either sample type. Spanning cysteine to phenylalanine, the CDR3 consists of 14 amino acids. Only CDR3 DNA remains: 42 bases, in frame from the first base. V gives up 6 bases and J gives up 1 base, and the segment between their germline ends measures 12 bases. Via the germline V gene, CDR1 is WSHSY and CDR2 SAAADI. On this clone itself: The target of this receptor is not known. No much larger clonotype is one base removed from it; base qualities were not supplied.

TCRbeta CDR3 regions were amplified from genomic DNA using the immunoSEQ Assay, a bias-controlled multiplex PCR. For the original study's pipeline: The number of nucleated cells in each sample was estimated by amplification of reference gene primers within the assay. To quantify the absolute abundance of each unique TCRbeta CDR3 rearrangement, sequence reads were collapsed and filtered. For each sample, productive Simpson clonality was calculated as the square root of Simpson's diversity index across productive rearrangements. Entries here come from immuneACCESS through TCRdb and include only in-frame sequences with V and J called. Some clones fail to appear in such tables; in the studies checked, an unresolved V gene covers under half of the shortfall, and the cause of the remainder is unknown. From that table come the V and J calls and clone size; the DNA was used to work out D and trimming. In this sample the table shows about 210,000 clones, 89% of which occur a single time. The ten most abundant clones make up about 4.8% of the sample.

The material sequenced was peripheral blood. In this chain, TRBV10-2 is recombined with TRBJ1-2, with the identity of the D gene unclear. The TCR originated in a woman between 40 and 55 years old with acute or convalescent COVID-19. The CDR3 has the sequence CASSPERVNYGYTF. The nucleotide sequence reads as follows: TGCGCCAGCAGCCCCGAGAGGGTTAACTATGGCTACACCTTC.